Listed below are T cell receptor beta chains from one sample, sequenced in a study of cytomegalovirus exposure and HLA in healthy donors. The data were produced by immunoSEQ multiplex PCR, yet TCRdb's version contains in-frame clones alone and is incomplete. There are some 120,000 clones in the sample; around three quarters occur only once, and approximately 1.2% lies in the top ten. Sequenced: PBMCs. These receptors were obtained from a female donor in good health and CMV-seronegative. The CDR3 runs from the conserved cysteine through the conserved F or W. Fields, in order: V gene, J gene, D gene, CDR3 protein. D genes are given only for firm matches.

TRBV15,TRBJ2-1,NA,CATSSSRLEEQFF
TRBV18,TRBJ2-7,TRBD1,CASSPRATGGHFDQYF
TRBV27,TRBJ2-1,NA,CASSPLGVAGHQGKQFF
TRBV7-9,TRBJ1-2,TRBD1,CASSLSGGGYTF
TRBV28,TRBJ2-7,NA,CASSTAERRTSYEQYF
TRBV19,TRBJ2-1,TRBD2,CASSSGLLAGNYNEQFF
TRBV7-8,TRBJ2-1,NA,CASSLEFPGGYEQFF
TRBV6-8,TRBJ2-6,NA,CASIQCRLVGSGANVLTF
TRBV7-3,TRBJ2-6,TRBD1,CASSPGTGGFGANVLTF
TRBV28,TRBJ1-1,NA,CASSLGVPEAFF
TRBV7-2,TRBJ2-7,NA,CASSGTGYEQYF
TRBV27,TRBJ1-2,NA,CASMDIGGGYTF
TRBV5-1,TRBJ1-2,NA,CASSPWAGPLNYGYTF
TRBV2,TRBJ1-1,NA,CASSGQGGNTEAFF
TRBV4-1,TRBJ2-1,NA,CASSQGSAGLPREQFF
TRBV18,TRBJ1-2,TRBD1,CASSPLKDRELYGYTF
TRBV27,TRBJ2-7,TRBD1,CASSTRDRGAYEQYF
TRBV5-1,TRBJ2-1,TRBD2,CASSLVLAGGPGEQFF
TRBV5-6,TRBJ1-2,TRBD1,CASSLSGTGGYTF
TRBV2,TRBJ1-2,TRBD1,CASSDTGTGFGYGYTF
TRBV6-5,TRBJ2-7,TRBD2,CASSYDPTGGAYEQYF
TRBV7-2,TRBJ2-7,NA,CASSLAGPAEQYF
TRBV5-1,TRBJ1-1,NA,CASSRPTENTEAFF
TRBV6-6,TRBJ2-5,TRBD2,CASSYLAGNQETQYF
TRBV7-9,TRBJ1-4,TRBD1,CSSSVNRGFSTNEKLFF
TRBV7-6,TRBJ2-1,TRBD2,CASSIRSSTSGSFGEQFF
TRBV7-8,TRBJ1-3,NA,CASSPTTGSGNTIYF
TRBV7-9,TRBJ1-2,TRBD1,CASSPKMDRLYGYTF
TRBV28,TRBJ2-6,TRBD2,CASSLSSGRALVSGANVLTF
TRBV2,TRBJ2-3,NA,CASLPEEDTQYF
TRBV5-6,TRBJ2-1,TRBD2,CASSLGLAGANLRNEQFF
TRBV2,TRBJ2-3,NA,CASSEDSGHTDTQYF
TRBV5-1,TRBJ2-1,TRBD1,CASSQGQGAHNEQFF
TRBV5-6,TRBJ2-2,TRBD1,CASSPPGQGIWNTGELFF
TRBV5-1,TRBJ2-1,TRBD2,CASSSSGDRYNEQFF
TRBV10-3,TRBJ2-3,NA,CAISKGGPPADTQYF
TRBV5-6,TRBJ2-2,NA,CASSSDRRGELFF
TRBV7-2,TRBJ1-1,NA,CASSLLQLNTEAFF
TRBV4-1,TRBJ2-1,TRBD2,CASSQHILSGLAGENEQFF
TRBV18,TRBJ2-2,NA,CASSPSLLGTFPGTGELFF
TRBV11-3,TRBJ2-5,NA,CASSLGSGKPPYF
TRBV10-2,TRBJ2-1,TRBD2,CASRPTSGYNEQFF